This entry lists 15 T cell receptor beta chains sequenced from one sample in a study of cytomegalovirus exposure and HLA in healthy donors. The PCR used 60 Vbeta and 13 Jbeta primers. The method was immunoSEQ multiplex PCR; TCRdb's version includes in-frame clones alone and lacks a portion of them. The sample lists 90,000 to 150,000 clones, 77% occurring once. Specimen: PBMCs. The origin of the receptors is a man aged 18-30 years in good health and CMV-seropositive.

The chain has TRBV9 and TRBJ2-7, with 7 bases fitting TRBD1. The junction had 3 bases not matched to a gene; V was cut back by 3 bases and J by 0 bases. CDR1 SGDLS and CDR2 YYNGEE come from the germline V gene. The CDR3 is 14 amino acids. This chain's CDR3 is CASSAGTVSYEQYF. CDR3 nucleotide sequence: TGTGCCAGCAGCGCCGGGACAGTCTCCTACGAGCAGTACTTC.

The chain combines TRBV30 with TRBJ2-2, with TRBD2 identical over 11 bases. V gave up 3 bases and J gave up 7 bases; unmatched junction bases: 19. The CDR3 consists of 19 residues. Per the germline V gene, CDR1 is GTSNPN and CDR2 is SVGIG (reference sequence). The CDR3 coding sequence is TGTGCCTGGAGCGCGGCACGGGTTCGTAGCGGGGGGGCCAACGGGGAGCTGTTTTTT. It yields the protein CAWSAARVRSGGANGELFF.

The J gene is TRBJ2-3, the V gene TRBV19; maybe TRBD2 (6 bases). This CDR3 has 13 residues. Trimming removed 9 bases at V and 4 bases at J, with 14 bases between. Germline V gene lookup returns CDR1 LNHDA and CDR2 SQIVND (reference sequence). CDR3 region: CASREIGADTQYF. Written as DNA, the CDR3 is TGTGCCAGCCGGGAGATCGGGGCAGATACGCAGTATTTT.

V is TRBV18 and J is TRBJ2-3; D is unresolved. V was trimmed by 0 bases and J by 2 bases, leaving 12 bases between them. The CDR3 loop spans 16 amino acids. CDR1 KGHSH and CDR2 LQKENI come from the germline V gene. This chain's CDR3 is CASSPPRSSNTDTQYF. CDR3 sequence (DNA): TGTGCCAGCTCACCACCTAGGAGCTCCAACACAGATACGCAGTATTTT.

A single count supports this clone. The chain uses TRBV28 and TRBJ1-2, with a weak D call TRBD1 (6 bases). The germline CDR1 and CDR2 sequences are MDHEN and SYDVKM. Trimming left V 5 bases short and J 6 bases short, with 19 bases between. This CDR3 comprises 15 residues. For the CDR3, the DNA is TGTGCCAGCAGTCCTGGGACACAACCTTGGGATGGCTACACCTTC. Its translation: CASSPGTQPWDGYTF.

The chain has TRBV27 and TRBJ1-1; 10 bases match TRBD1. Germline assignment: CDR1 MNHEY and CDR2 SMNVEV (reference sequence). This CDR3 region has 11 residues. Germline trimming cut 6 bases from V and 10 bases from J; bases unmatched to any gene: 2. CDR3 in amino acids: CASRGTGVAFF. The CDR3 DNA sequence: TGTGCCAGCAGGGGGACAGGGGTAGCTTTCTTT.

The chain joins TRBV4-1 to TRBJ1-3; 9 nucleotides line up with TRBD1. CDR1 MGHRA and CDR2 YSYEKL come from the germline V gene. This CDR3 has 17 amino acids. With V trimmed by 0 bases and J by 7 bases, 10 bases remained unmatched. CDR3 bases: TGCGCCAGCAGCCAAGAAGGGACAGGGACCTTCGGGAACACCATATATTTT. Protein: CASSQEGTGTFGNTIYF.

The gene calls are TRBV5-1 and TRBJ1-2; D remains ambiguous. The CDR3 covers 15 residues. Germline V CDR1 and CDR2: SGHRS, YFSETQ. The V end lost 0 bases, the J end lost 0 bases, and 9 bases lay between the germline ends. The CDR3 sequence: CASSLGGSANYGYTF. The DNA of the CDR3 is TGCGCCAGCAGCTTGGGAGGATCGGCTAACTATGGCTACACCTTC.

This sequence joins TRBV5-1 and TRBJ1-1; TRBD1 matches 7 bases. The germline gives CDR1 SGHRS, CDR2 YFSETQ. V gave up 2 bases and J gave up 6 bases; unmatched junction bases: 10. CDR3 length: 15 amino acids. CDR3 sequence (DNA): TGCGCCAGCAGCTTTTACCAGGGGGTTGGAGCTGAAGCTTTCTTT. This gives the protein CASSFYQGVGAEAFF.

The chain carries TRBV7-3 and TRBJ2-1; D possibly corresponds to TRBD2 (5 bases). Trimming removed 0 bases at V and 3 bases at J, with 15 bases between. The CDR3 totals 17 residues. Per germline, CDR1 SGHTA and CDR2 FQGTGA. The CDR3 reads CASSLTGGPLSYNEQFF. The CDR3 DNA follows: TGTGCCAGCAGCTTAACTGGCGGGCCACTCAGCTACAATGAGCAGTTCTTC. Drawing the rest from reference TRBV7-3 and TRBJ2-1, the complete variable domain is GAGVSQTPSNKVTEKGKYVELRCDPISGHTALYWYRQSLGQGPEFLIYFQGTGAADDSGLPNDRFFAVRPEGSVSTLKIQRTERGDSAVYLCASSLTGGPLSYNEQFFGPGTRLTVL.

The rearrangement joins TRBV20-1 to TRBJ2-1, with TRBD2 identical over 7 bases. The CDR3 runs 11 residues. Germline lookup yields CDR1 DFQATT and CDR2 SNEGSKA (reference sequence). V lost 6 bases and J lost 5; bases outside the gene matches: 1. CDR3 region: CSAGRNNEQFF. The CDR3 DNA is TGCAGTGCCGGGAGGAACAATGAGCAGTTCTTC.

This chain links TRBV15 with TRBJ2-1, with 7 bases that match TRBD1. V was pared by 6 bases and J by 7 bases, with 15 bases of the junction left unmatched. CDR3 length: 16 residues. From germline, CDR1 is LNHNV and CDR2 YYDKDF (reference sequence). CDR3 residues: CATRPGQVQNWNEQFF. The DNA of the CDR3 is TGTGCCACCAGGCCAGGACAGGTCCAAAATTGGAATGAGCAGTTCTTC.

This clone was observed once. The rearrangement joins TRBV4-1 to TRBJ1-3; TRBD1 matches at 7 bases. The CDR3 sequence is 18 residues long. The V gene end was trimmed by 2 bases and the J gene end by 4 bases; junction bases not matched to a gene: 14. Germline V gene sequence: CDR1 MGHRA, CDR2 YSYEKL. CDR3 loop: CASSQWFPSTGAGNTIYF. The CDR3, as DNA: TGCGCCAGCAGCCAATGGTTCCCTTCCACAGGGGCCGGAAACACCATATATTTT.

The chain is built from TRBV5-1 and TRBJ2-7; unclear D gene. Trimming left V 0 bases short and J 0 bases short, with 7 bases between. The CDR3 extends over 14 amino acids. CDR1 and CDR2 from the germline V gene are SGHRS and YFSETQ. CDR3 in amino acids: CASSLEPRSYEQYF. In DNA, the CDR3 is TGCGCCAGCAGCTTGGAGCCCCGCTCCTACGAGCAGTACTTC.

The chain recombines TRBV19 with TRBJ2-1, with D possibly matching TRBD2 (5 bases). Between the trimmed V and J ends, which lost 1 base and 9 bases, there was a span of 10 bases. The CDR3 extends over 13 amino acids. In germline, CDR1 is LNHDA, CDR2 SQIVND (reference sequence). The CDR3 bases are TGTGCCAGTAGTATAGTGGGAGCCAGTGAGCAGTTCTTC. Protein sequence: CASSIVGASEQFF.